This T cell receptor beta chain comes out of a study of immune evolution from preneoplasia to lung adenocarcinoma. Here immunoSEQ multiplex PCR was the method, and the copy in TCRdb shows in-frame clones only, minus some. The sample includes 20,000 to 25,000 clones, 60% to 80% seen only once; the top ten take approximately 5.6%. Resections took place in Japan or China from about 2013 to 2017. With 5 bases removed from V and 5 bases from J, the gap between germline ends came to 13 bases. CDR1 is SNHLY and CDR2 is FYNNEI in the germline V gene. The CDR3 has 14 amino acids. As to this clone: Its antigen is not identified.

Study results and limitations: Clonality was highest in normal lung, lower in later-stage lesions apparently.

The clonotype comes from a person between 60 and 69 years old with lung adenocarcinoma. Sequencing was performed on FFPE invasive lung adenocarcinoma tissue. The rearrangement uses TRBV2 and TRBJ2-1; a possible D gene is TRBD2 (6 bases). The chain's CDR3 is CASSWSSADNEQFF. The CDR3 bases are TGTGCCAGCAGTTGGTCTAGCGCCGACAATGAGCAGTTCTTC.